These 21 T cell receptor beta chains came from one sample sequenced in a study of identical twins (dated by TCRdb to the mid-2010s). The library was made by 5' RACE. The reads were generated on an Illumina HiSeq 2000. TCRdb ran its own pipeline on the public reads, namely fastp trimming at Q25 and MiXCR clone calling, and kept in-frame beta chains. Under each unique CDR3 protein, matching rows form one entry showing the most common genes and DNA. The sample table contains around 470,000 distinct CDR3 sequences; only one count was recorded for more than 13% of them. The top ten clones comprise approximately 0.52% of the sample. The same data also went into a second study, on yellow fever vaccine responses in identical twins.

Input material: CD4+ T cells sorted from blood. The source is a woman in her late teens or twenties in good health.

This chain joins TRBV24-1 and TRBJ1-1, with D maybe TRBD1 (6 bases). CDR3 length: 13 residues. V dropped 9 bases and J dropped 0 bases, with 10 bases sitting between them. CDR1 is KGHDR and CDR2 is SFDVKD in the germline V gene. CDR3 sequence reads: CATSGTLNTEAFF. DNA for the CDR3: TGTGCCACCTCCGGGACACTGAACACTGAAGCTTTCTTT.

This clonotype showed up just a few times. The rearrangement joins TRBV2 to TRBJ2-2; no firm D call. CDR3 size: 11 residues. The germline V gene encodes CDR1 SNHLY and CDR2 FYNNEI. The ends were cut back, 7 bases at V and 7 bases at J, with 7 bases in the middle. The CDR3 region has the DNA TGTGCCAGCAAGTGGAACGGGGAGCTGTTTTTT. The encoded protein is CASKWNGELFF.

The chain employs TRBV5-6 and TRBJ2-3; a weak D match, TRBD2 (5 bases). Germline V gene lookup returns CDR1 SGHDT and CDR2 YYEEEE. The CDR3 is made up of 15 amino acids. The germline V and J ends were trimmed by 2 bases and 0 bases, with 10 bases remaining between them. The CDR3 coding sequence is TGTGCCAGCAGCTTCTTCGGCGGGAGCACAGATACGCAGTATTTT. Amino acid sequence: CASSFFGGSTDTQYF. The full variable domain, rest sourced from reference TRBV5-6 and TRBJ2-3, is DAGVTQSPTHLIKTRGQQVTLRCSPKSGHDTVSWYQQALGQGPQFIFQYYEEEERQRGNFPDRFSGHQFPNYSSELNVNALLLGDSALYLCASSFFGGSTDTQYFGPGTRLTVL.

The chain is built from TRBV10-1 and TRBJ2-1; 9 bases agree with TRBD2. This CDR3 has 14 residues. Trimming removed 0 bases from V and 7 bases from J; junction bases left unmatched: 1. Germline V gene data show CDR1 as WNHNN and CDR2 as SYGVQD (reference sequence). For the CDR3, the DNA is TGCGCCAGCAGTGAGTCGAGCGGGAGGAATGAGCAGTTCTTC. This translates into CASSESSGRNEQFF.

This clonotype was counted many times. The chain is built from TRBV20-1 and TRBJ2-7; 7 bases are a match to TRBD2. The J segment lost 2 bases and the V segment lost 3 bases, leaving 4 bases of the junction unmatched. Germline V lookup: CDR1 DFQATT, CDR2 SNEGSKA (reference sequence). This CDR3 has 13 amino acids. Here the CDR3 reads CSARSGEAYEQYF. CDR3 DNA sequence: TGCAGTGCTAGGAGCGGGGAAGCCTACGAGCAGTACTTC.

This clonotype occurred a few times. V is TRBV5-5 and J is TRBJ1-1; 8 bases align to TRBD1. V gave up 0 bases and J gave up 6 bases; unmatched junction bases: 7. CDR3 size: 15 residues. The germline V gene encodes CDR1 SGHKS and CDR2 YYEKEE (reference sequence). For the CDR3, the DNA is TGTGCCAGCAGCTTGGGCTGGACAGGGTCTGCTGAAGCTTTCTTT. This codes for CASSLGWTGSAEAFF.

This clonotype was seen a handful of times. The rearrangement uses TRBV9 and TRBJ2-7; TRBD2 matches at 8 bases. The CDR3 is 14 residues long. With V trimmed by 3 bases and J by 2 bases, 4 bases remained unmatched. Germline V lookup: CDR1 SGDLS, CDR2 YYNGEE. CDR3 region: CASSAGAGAYEQYF. Written as DNA, the CDR3 is TGTGCCAGCAGCGCAGGAGCGGGAGCCTACGAGCAGTACTTC.

V is TRBV20-1 and J is TRBJ2-7; 9 bases align to TRBD1. There are 14 residues in the CDR3. V lost 2 bases to trimming and J lost 8 bases; unmatched junction nucleotides: 10. The germline V gene has CDR1 DFQATT and CDR2 SNEGSKA (reference sequence). In nucleotides, the CDR3 is TGCAGTGCTAGAACCGGGACAGGGCCTGTCCAGCAGTACTTC. Protein product: CSARTGTGPVQQYF.

Many counts were recorded for this clonotype. The chain joins TRBV3-1 to TRBJ2-1; unclear D gene. CDR3 size: 16 residues. Germline V lookup: CDR1 LGHDT, CDR2 YNNKEL (reference sequence). Trimming left V 4 bases short and J 5 bases short, with 18 bases between. CDR3 in DNA: TGTGCCAGCAGCCTATGGGGATCCGGGCTTCACAATGAGCAGTTCTTC. Encoded protein: CASSLWGSGLHNEQFF.

The chain combines TRBV9 with TRBJ1-5; 9 bases are a match to TRBD1. There are 15 residues in the CDR3. V shed 3 bases and J 5 bases; nucleotides not matched to a gene: 6. Per germline, CDR1 SGDLS and CDR2 YYNGEE. The CDR3 loop is CASSATGGEYQPQHF. CDR3 DNA: TGTGCCAGCAGCGCGACAGGGGGGGAATATCAGCCCCAGCATTTT. Using reference TRBV9 and TRBJ1-5 for the parts outside the CDR3, the full variable domain is DSGVTQTPKHLITATGQRVTLRCSPRSGDLSVYWYQQSLDQGLQFLIQYYNGEERAKGNILERFSAQQFPDLHSELNLSSLELGDSALYFCASSATGGEYQPQHFGDGTRLSIL.

This clonotype was seen a few times. CDR3 nucleotide sequence: TGTGCCAGCAGCTTAGTTGTGCAGGACTACGAGCAGTACTTC. This gives the protein CASSLVVQDYEQYF. The chain uses TRBV7-2 and TRBJ2-7, with D uncertain. V was shortened by 1 base and J by 3 bases, with 10 bases between the two germline ends. CDR3 length: 14 residues. Germline V gene lookup returns CDR1 SGHTA and CDR2 FQGNSA. Full variable domain (missing parts from reference TRBV7-2 and TRBJ2-7): GAGVSQSPSNKVTEKGKDVELRCDPISGHTALYWYRQSLGQGLEFLIYFQGNSAPDKSGLPSDRFSAERTGGSVSTLTIQRTQQEDSAVYLCASSLVVQDYEQYFGPGTRLTVT.

This clonotype has ten or more counts. The chain joins TRBV5-1 to TRBJ1-5, with 9 bases matching TRBD1. Trimming at V came to 3 bases and at J to 3 bases, leaving 4 bases not matched to a gene. CDR1 SGHRS and CDR2 YFSETQ come from the germline V gene. CDR3 length: 15 residues. CDR3 sequence: CASSSGTGLNQPQHF. The DNA of the CDR3 is TGCGCCAGCAGCTCCGGGACAGGGCTCAATCAGCCCCAGCATTTT.

This clonotype was seen a handful of times. The gene calls are TRBV3-1 and TRBJ1-1, with unresolved D. Trimming pared 1 base from V and 6 bases from J, leaving 12 bases between. CDR1 and CDR2 from the germline V gene are LGHDT and YNNKEL (reference sequence). CDR3 size: 14 residues. The DNA of the CDR3 is TGTGCCAGCAGCCAAGGTTCCAGTGCCCCTGAAGCTTTCTTT. It specifies CASSQGSSAPEAFF.

This clonotype was observed a few times. The CDR3 DNA follows: TGCAGTGCTAGACGACTAGCGCTAACAAACACCGGGGAGCTGTTTTTT. It translates to CSARRLALTNTGELFF. The rearrangement links TRBV20-1 to TRBJ2-2; 8 bases fit TRBD2. Trimming removed 2 bases from V and 2 bases from J; junction bases left unmatched: 7. CDR3 length equals 16 residues. CDR1 and CDR2 from the germline V gene are DFQATT and SNEGSKA (reference sequence).

This clonotype turned up a few times. This chain joins TRBV10-3 and TRBJ2-5, with D perhaps TRBD1 (5 bases). V lost 5 bases and J lost 2, with 9 bases in between. The CDR3 extends over 13 amino acids. Germline-derived CDR1 and CDR2 are ENHRY and SYGVKD. CDR3 sequence reads: CAISQGAQETQYF. CDR3 nucleotides: TGTGCCATCAGTCAAGGGGCTCAAGAGACCCAGTACTTC.

This clonotype has only a few counts. The chain carries TRBV20-1 and TRBJ2-1; TRBD2 aligns across 8 bases. The CDR3 length is 14 residues. Germline V CDR1 and CDR2: DFQATT, SNEGSKA (reference sequence). With V trimmed by 3 bases and J by 7 bases, 8 bases remained unmatched. The CDR3 DNA sequence: TGCAGTGCTAGTCCGGGGGGGCCAAGTAATGAGCAGTTCTTC. It specifies CSASPGGPSNEQFF.

J is TRBJ2-1 and V is TRBV2; possibly TRBD2 for D (6 bases). The V end was cut by 4 bases, the J end by 3 bases, with 13 bases between. The V gene's germline CDR1 is SNHLY and CDR2 FYNNEI. The CDR3 covers 15 residues. The CDR3 region is CASSVGGSNYNEQFF. In DNA, the CDR3 is TGTGCCAGCAGTGTTGGGGGGAGTAACTACAATGAGCAGTTCTTC.

The rearrangement joins TRBV12-3 or TRBV12-4 to TRBJ2-1; 8 bases are a match to TRBD1. The CDR3 is 16 residues long. The V and J ends lost 5 bases and 7 bases, in that order; junction bases with no gene match: 13. CDR3 region: CASSLGQVTRGNEQFF. CDR3 nucleotides: TGTGCCAGCAGTCTGGGACAGGTCACAAGGGGGAATGAGCAGTTCTTC.

There are many counts of this clonotype. This sequence joins TRBV5-1 and TRBJ1-3; D possibly corresponds to TRBD1 (6 bases). This CDR3 spans 15 amino acids. Germline CDR1 reads SGHRS; CDR2 reads YFSETQ. The V end was cut by 4 bases, the J end by 1 base, with 12 bases between. The DNA of the CDR3 is TGCGCCAGCAGCGCCACAGGGACTTCTGGAAACACCATATATTTT. Translation gives CASSATGTSGNTIYF.

The J gene is TRBJ1-1, the V gene TRBV7-9, with a weak D call TRBD1 (6 bases). The V end lost 5 bases, the J end lost 0 bases, and 10 bases lay between the germline ends. Germline V gives CDR1 SEHNR, CDR2 FQNEAQ (reference sequence). The CDR3 loop spans 14 amino acids. CDR3 in DNA: TGTGCCAGCAGCGAACAGGGAATGAACACTGAAGCTTTCTTT. This gives the protein CASSEQGMNTEAFF.

This clonotype was observed a few times. CDR3 protein: CASSLPIWGETQYF. DNA for the CDR3: TGTGCCAGCAGCTTACCGATATGGGGGGAGACCCAGTACTTC. The V gene is TRBV7-2, the J gene TRBJ2-5, with D possibly called TRBD1 or TRBD2 (5 bases each). V was clipped by 2 bases and J by 5 bases, with 12 bases between them. The CDR3 extends over 14 amino acids. CDR1 and CDR2 from the germline V gene are SGHTA and FQGNSA. The variable domain in full, completed from reference TRBV7-2 and TRBJ2-5, reads GAGVSQSPSNKVTEKGKDVELRCDPISGHTALYWYRQSLGQGLEFLIYFQGNSAPDKSGLPSDRFSAERTGGSVSTLTIQRTQQEDSAVYLCASSLPIWGETQYFGPGTRLLVL.